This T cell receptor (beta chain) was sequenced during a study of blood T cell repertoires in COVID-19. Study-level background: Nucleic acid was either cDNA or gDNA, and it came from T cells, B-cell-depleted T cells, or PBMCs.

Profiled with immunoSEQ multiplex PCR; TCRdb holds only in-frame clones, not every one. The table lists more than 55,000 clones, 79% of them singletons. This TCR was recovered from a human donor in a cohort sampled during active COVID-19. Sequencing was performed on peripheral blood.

CDR3 region: CASSMGGSSGNTIYF. In DNA form, the CDR3 reads TGTGCCAGTAGTATGGGCGGGAGCTCTGGAAACACCATATATTTT. The genes are TRBV19 and TRBJ1-3; D remains ambiguous. V lost 3 bases to trimming and J lost 0 bases, with 9 bases between them. From germline, CDR1 is LNHDA and CDR2 SQIVND (reference sequence). This CDR3 is 15 amino acids long. The complete variable domain, with remaining parts taken from reference TRBV19 and TRBJ1-3, reads DGGITQSPKYLFRKEGQNVTLSCEQNLNHDAMYWYRQDPGQGLRLIYYSQIVNDFQKGDIAEGYSVSREKKESFPLTVTSAQKNPTAFYLCASSMGGSSGNTIYFGEGSWLTVV.